The 10 T cell receptor beta chains reported below all come from one sample, sequenced in a study of vaccination effects on CD4 cells after COVID-19. Sequenced by immunoSEQ multiplex PCR; TCRdb stores in-frame clones only, minus some. The sample records some 10,000 clones, around 74% being singletons. The antigens for these receptors are not known. It was after approximately 11 days of culture that CD4+ T cells were isolated. Every participant took two doses of the BNT162b2 or mRNA-1273 vaccine. The sequences come from CD4+ T cells from PBMCs cultured without peptide, collected after COVID-19 vaccination. The receptors were sampled from a human donor who received a COVID-19 vaccine.

This clone has just one count. The rearrangement links TRBV7-9 to TRBJ1-2; 9 bases map to TRBD1. Germline CDR1 SEHNR, CDR2 FQNEAQ (reference sequence). This CDR3 is built from 12 residues. V was pared by 6 bases and J by 7 bases, with 3 bases of the junction left unmatched. Here the CDR3 DNA reads TGTGCCAGCAGTCAGGACAGGGGTGGCTACACCTTC. Translating gives CASSQDRGGYTF.

The chain has TRBV28 and TRBJ2-7, with unresolved D. CDR1 is MDHEN, CDR2 SYDVKM, per germline. This CDR3 comprises 14 residues. The germline V and J ends were trimmed by 6 bases and 2 bases, with 14 bases remaining between them. In nucleotides, the CDR3 is TGTGCCAGCAGCGGCGATGGTCGCGCCTACGAGCAGTACTTC. This codes for CASSGDGRAYEQYF.

V and J are TRBV5-1 and TRBJ2-7, with 11 bases that match TRBD2. This CDR3 has 14 residues. Germline V gene data show CDR1 as SGHRS and CDR2 as YFSETQ. Trimming cost V 4 bases and J 3 bases; bases outside gene matches: 3. CDR3: CASSRGTSGYEQYF. In DNA form, the CDR3 reads TGCGCCAGCAGCCGAGGGACTAGCGGCTACGAGCAGTACTTC.

The chain combines TRBV6-1 with TRBJ2-3, with 9 bases fitting TRBD2. Germline-derived CDR1 and CDR2 are MNHNS and SASEGT. CDR3 length: 16 amino acids. J gave up 5 bases and V 2 bases, and 8 bases lay outside the gene matches. CDR3 sequence: CASSERQRGAQDTQYF. In DNA form, the CDR3 reads TGTGCCAGCAGTGAACGGCAGCGGGGGGCCCAAGATACGCAGTATTTT.

The chain employs TRBV7-9 and TRBJ1-2; TRBD1 is a possible D gene (6 bases). V was cut by 5 bases and J by 6 bases, with 13 bases left in between. The CDR3 runs to 13 residues. CDR1 SEHNR and CDR2 FQNEAQ come from the germline V gene (reference sequence). CDR3 sequence (DNA): TGTGCCAGCAGCATTACAGGGTTGGATGGCTACACCTTC. It encodes CASSITGLDGYTF.

The rearrangement links TRBV19 to TRBJ2-2; TRBD2 matches 10 bases. CDR3 length: 14 amino acids. Germline values: CDR1 LNHDA, CDR2 SQIVND (reference sequence). The junction had 10 bases not matched to a gene; V was cut back by 7 bases and J by 11 bases. CDR3 sequence: CASTRTSGLGELFF. For the CDR3, the DNA is TGTGCCAGTACTCGGACTAGCGGTCTTGGTGAGCTGTTTTTT.

The V gene is TRBV7-2, the J gene TRBJ2-7; D ambiguous. Germline V gives CDR1 SGHTA, CDR2 FQGNSA. V lost 4 bases and J lost 3, with 13 bases in between. The CDR3 consists of 14 residues. The CDR3 sequence: CASSSSSRLYEQYF. The CDR3 DNA is TGTGCCAGCAGCTCGTCATCGCGGCTCTACGAGCAGTACTTC. The complete variable domain, with remaining parts taken from reference TRBV7-2 and TRBJ2-7, reads GAGVSQSPSNKVTEKGKDVELRCDPISGHTALYWYRQSLGQGLEFLIYFQGNSAPDKSGLPSDRFSAERTGGSVSTLTIQRTQQEDSAVYLCASSSSSRLYEQYFGPGTRLTVT.

The chain uses TRBV5-5 and TRBJ2-5, with 7 bases that match TRBD2. The V and J ends lost 3 bases and 2 bases, in that order; junction bases with no gene match: 7. This CDR3 region has 15 residues. Per the germline V gene, CDR1 is SGHKS and CDR2 is YYEKEE (reference sequence). CDR3 bases: TGTGCCAGCAGCTCGGACTGGACTAGACAAGAGACCCAGTACTTC. Translation gives CASSSDWTRQETQYF.

The count of this clone is one. The chain combines TRBV18 with TRBJ1-5, with 10 positions matching TRBD1. The CDR3 is 13 amino acids. CDR1 KGHSH and CDR2 LQKENI come from the germline V gene. Trimming took 3 bases from V and 7 from J; bases not matched to a gene: 0. The CDR3 here is CASSPTGGQPQHF. Here the CDR3 DNA reads TGTGCCAGCTCACCGACAGGGGGCCAGCCCCAGCATTTT.

V and J are TRBV7-9 and TRBJ2-1, with 11 bases that match TRBD1. The CDR3 length is 14 residues. Unmatched junction bases numbered 5, after V lost 3 bases and J lost 10 bases. Germline V gives CDR1 SEHNR, CDR2 FQNEAQ (reference sequence). The CDR3 loop reads CASSFRTGGVEQFF. The CDR3 bases are TGTGCCAGCAGCTTTCGGACAGGGGGCGTCGAGCAGTTCTTC.